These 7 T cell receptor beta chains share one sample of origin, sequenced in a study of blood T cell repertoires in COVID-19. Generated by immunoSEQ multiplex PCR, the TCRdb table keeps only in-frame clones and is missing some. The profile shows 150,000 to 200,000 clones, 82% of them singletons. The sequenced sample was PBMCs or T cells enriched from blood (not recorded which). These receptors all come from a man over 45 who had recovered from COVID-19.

CDR3 sequence reads: CASSLDRVVHEQYF. CDR3 bases: TGTGCCAGCAGTTTGGACAGGGTGGTCCACGAGCAGTACTTC. The V and J genes are TRBV28 and TRBJ2-7, with 8 bases fitting TRBD1. In germline, CDR1 is MDHEN, CDR2 SYDVKM. This CDR3 contains 14 residues. J lost 5 bases, V lost 3 bases, and 6 bases had no gene match.

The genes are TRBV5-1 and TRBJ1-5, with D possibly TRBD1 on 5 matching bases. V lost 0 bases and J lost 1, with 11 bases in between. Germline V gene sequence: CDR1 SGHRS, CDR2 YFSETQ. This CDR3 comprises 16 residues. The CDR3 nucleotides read TGCGCCAGCAGCTTGGAAGGGGCTGGGAGCAATCAGCCCCAGCATTTT. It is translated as CASSLEGAGSNQPQHF.

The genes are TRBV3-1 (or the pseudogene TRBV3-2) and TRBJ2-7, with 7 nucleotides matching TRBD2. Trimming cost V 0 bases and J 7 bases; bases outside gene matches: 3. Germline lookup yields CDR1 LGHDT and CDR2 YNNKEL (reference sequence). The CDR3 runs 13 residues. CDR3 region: CASSQDGGREQYF. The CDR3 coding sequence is TGTGCCAGCAGCCAAGACGGGGGGAGAGAGCAGTACTTC.

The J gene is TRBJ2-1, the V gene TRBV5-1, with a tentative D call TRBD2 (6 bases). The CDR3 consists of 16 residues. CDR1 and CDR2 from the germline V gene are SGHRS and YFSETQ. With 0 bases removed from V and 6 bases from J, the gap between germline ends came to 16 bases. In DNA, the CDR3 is TGCGCCAGCAGCTTGGGGGTCACTAGCATCAGCAATGAGCAGTTCTTC. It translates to CASSLGVTSISNEQFF.

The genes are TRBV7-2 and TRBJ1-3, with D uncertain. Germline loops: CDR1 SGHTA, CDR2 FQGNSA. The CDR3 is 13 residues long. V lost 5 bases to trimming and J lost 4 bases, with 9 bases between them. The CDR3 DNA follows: TGTGCCAGCAGCCCCTATACGGGAAACACCATATATTTT. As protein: CASSPYTGNTIYF.

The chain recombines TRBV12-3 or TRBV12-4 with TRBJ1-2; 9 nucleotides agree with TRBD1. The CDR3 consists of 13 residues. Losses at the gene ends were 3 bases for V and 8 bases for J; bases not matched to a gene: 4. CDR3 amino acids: CASSFRDRDGYTF. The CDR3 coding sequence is TGTGCCAGCAGTTTTCGGGACAGGGACGGCTACACCTTC.

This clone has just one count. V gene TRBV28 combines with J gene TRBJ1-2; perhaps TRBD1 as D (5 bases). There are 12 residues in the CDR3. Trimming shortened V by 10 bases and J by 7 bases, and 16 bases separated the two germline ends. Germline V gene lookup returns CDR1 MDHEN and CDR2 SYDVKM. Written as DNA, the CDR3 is TGTGCCACCAACCTAGGGGCTTCTGGCTACACCTTC. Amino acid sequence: CATNLGASGYTF.